This record looks at one T cell receptor (beta chain) sequence and its context. Its cognate antigen is unknown. Looked up from germline, CDR1 is LGHNT and CDR2 is FRNRAP. This CDR3 has 16 residues. Trimming stripped 1 base from V and 0 bases from J, with 10 bases between. The sample comes from a study of brain T cells in children with intractable seizures. Whole-study findings and limits: Clones missing pre-surgery may reflect undersampling of that blood sample. HCMV serostatus was not known, and viral specificity came from CDR3 similarity only.

Generated by immunoSEQ multiplex PCR, the TCRdb table keeps only in-frame clones and is missing some. The data show approximately 41,000 clones, with more than 80% seen just once and 6.3% held by the top ten. The sequenced cases were selected for having the highest brain T cell transcript signatures. Before surgery, patients took at least one anti-epileptic drug. V is TRBV12-5 and J is TRBJ2-1; D call uncertain. The sample consisted of peripheral blood, taken at surgery. This receptor was taken from a girl under 10 years old with tuberous sclerosis and intractable seizures. For the CDR3, the DNA is TGTGCTAGTGGTTTGGGGTTCGCTAGCTCCTACAATGAGCAGTTCTTC. It specifies CASGLGFASSYNEQFF.